Below, one T cell receptor (beta chain) is given with its context. Its antigen is currently unknown. These data belong to a study of vaccination and CD4 T cells after COVID-19. Study at large: Median time from second vaccine dose to sampling was around 72 days (14 to 241).

TCRdb independently ran MiXCR on the PCR reads; one entry per CDR3 protein. The sample lists tens of thousands of distinct CDR3 sequences, 45% to 65% occurring once. Study results and limitations: Vaccine-specific clones in convalescent patients were spike mono-reactive in 304 of 307 cases. Clonotypes reactive to SARS-CoV-2 had a median that went up from roughly 21 to 40, but not significantly. The analysis of convalescent patients involved relatively few individuals and lacked early post-infection timepoints.

The CDR3 extends over 15 amino acids. Germline V gives CDR1 ENHRY, CDR2 SYGVKD. V was shortened by 6 bases and J by 2 bases, with 15 bases between the two germline ends. This clonotype originated in a human donor who had recovered from COVID-19. This rearrangement joins TRBV10-3 to TRBJ2-3, with a possible D match to TRBD2 (5 bases). Sequencing used CD4+ T cells from blood, obtained before SARS-CoV-2 vaccination. The CDR3 sequence: CAIRRAVATTDTQYF. As DNA, the CDR3 is TGTGCCATCAGGAGGGCGGTCGCGACCACAGATACGCAGTATTTT.